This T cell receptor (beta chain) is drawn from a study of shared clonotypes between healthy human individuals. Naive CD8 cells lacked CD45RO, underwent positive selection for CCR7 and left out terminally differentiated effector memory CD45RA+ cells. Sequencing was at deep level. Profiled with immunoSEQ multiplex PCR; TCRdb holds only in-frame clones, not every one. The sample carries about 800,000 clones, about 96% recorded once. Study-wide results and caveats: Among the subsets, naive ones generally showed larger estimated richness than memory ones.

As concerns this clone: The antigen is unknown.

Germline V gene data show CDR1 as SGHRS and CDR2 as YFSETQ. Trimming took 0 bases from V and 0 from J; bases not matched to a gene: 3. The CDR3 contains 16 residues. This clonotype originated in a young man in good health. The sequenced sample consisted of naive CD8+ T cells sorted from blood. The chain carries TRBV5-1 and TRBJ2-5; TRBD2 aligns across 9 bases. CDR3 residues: CASSLAAGGYQETQYF. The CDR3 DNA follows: TGCGCCAGCAGCTTGGCCGCGGGAGGGTACCAAGAGACCCAGTACTTC.